This T cell receptor (beta chain) was sequenced in a study of T cell responses to AZD1222 COVID-19 vaccine. Study overall: Second-dose intervals of approximately 4 or approximately 12 weeks were pooled. Overall study findings and caveats: Spike-specific TCR breadth rose after two AZD1222 doses, and depth rose as well. The study found vaccine-associated CD4 TCRs spanning spike, dominant at 160-218 and 743-854.

To note about this clone: The antigen remains undetermined.

Germline lookup yields CDR1 MDHEN and CDR2 SYDVKM. The V end lost 7 bases, the J end lost 10 bases, and 17 bases lay between the germline ends. The CDR3 is 14 amino acids. The assay was immunoSEQ multiplex PCR, and TCRdb's table has in-frame clones only and misses some. The repertoire has more than 100,000 clones, 88% of them found once; the top ten carry approximately 8%. The specimen comprised peripheral blood, sampled on day 0 of AZD1222 vaccination. The chain uses TRBV28 and TRBJ1-6; TRBD1 might be the D (6 bases). This receptor was taken from an adult in good health. The CDR3 spells CASTPDRWGSPLHF. CDR3 coding DNA: TGTGCCAGCACCCCGGACAGATGGGGATCACCCCTCCACTTT.